The subject of this entry is one T cell receptor beta chain. Its antigen is unidentified. These data come from a study of shared clonotypes between healthy human individuals. Study-wide context: Three CD4 naive, three CD4 memory, two CD8 naive and one CD8 memory plate were used per donor. Study-level findings and limits: The study found lower generation probabilities in non-shared clonotypes than in those shared by all four donors. Sharing of clonotypes among donors was expected to vary with sequencing depth.

Naive CD8 cells were CD45RO-negative, positively selected for CCR7, excluding terminally differentiated effector memory CD45RA+ cells. Original processing methods: ImmunoSEQ gave junction-only sequences without quality scores, so filtering differed. Some clones are missing from TCRdb's copy, which holds only in-frame ones; the method was immunoSEQ multiplex PCR. V, J and clone size are those of that table, while D and trimming were read from the DNA. The profile shows fewer than 800,000 clones, 92% of them singletons. V trimming: 7 bases; J trimming: 8 bases; junction bases outside the gene matches: 9. This CDR3 region has 13 residues. Germline CDR1 and CDR2: MDHEN and SYDVKM.

The material sequenced was naive CD8+ T cells sorted from blood. The chain recombines TRBV28 with TRBJ1-1, with 8 bases that match TRBD1. This TCR was sampled from a man younger than 40 in good health. In DNA, the CDR3 is TGTGCCAGCAACTTACAGGGGGAATTAGAAGCTTTCTTT. It yields the protein CASNLQGELEAFF.